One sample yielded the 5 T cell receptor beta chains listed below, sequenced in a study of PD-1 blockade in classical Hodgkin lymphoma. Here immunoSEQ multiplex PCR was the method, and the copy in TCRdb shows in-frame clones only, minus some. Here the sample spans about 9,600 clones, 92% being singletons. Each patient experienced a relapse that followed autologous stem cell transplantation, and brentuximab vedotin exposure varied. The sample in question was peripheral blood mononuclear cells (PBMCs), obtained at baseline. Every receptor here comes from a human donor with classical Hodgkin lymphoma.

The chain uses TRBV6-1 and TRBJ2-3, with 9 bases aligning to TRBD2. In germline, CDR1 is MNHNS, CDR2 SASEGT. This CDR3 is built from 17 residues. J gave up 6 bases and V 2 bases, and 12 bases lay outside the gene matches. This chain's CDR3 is CASSEYSAGGPHDTQYF. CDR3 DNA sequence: TGTGCCAGCAGTGAATACTCTGCGGGAGGGCCGCATGATACGCAGTATTTT.

CDR3 region: CASSEASPRSGNTIYF. The CDR3 region has the DNA TGCGCCAGCAGTGAGGCCTCGCCACGTTCTGGAAACACCATATATTTT. The chain recombines TRBV10-1 with TRBJ1-3, with D unresolved. Per the germline V gene, CDR1 is WNHNN and CDR2 is SYGVQD (reference sequence). The CDR3 sequence is 16 residues long. Trimming stripped 2 bases from V and 1 base from J, with 12 bases between.

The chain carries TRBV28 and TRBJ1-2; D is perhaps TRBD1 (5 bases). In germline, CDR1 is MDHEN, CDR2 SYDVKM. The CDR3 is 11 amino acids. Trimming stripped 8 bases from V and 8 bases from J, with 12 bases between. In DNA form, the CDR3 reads TGTGCCAGCGGCAGGGTGGGGGGCTACACCTTC. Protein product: CASGRVGGYTF.

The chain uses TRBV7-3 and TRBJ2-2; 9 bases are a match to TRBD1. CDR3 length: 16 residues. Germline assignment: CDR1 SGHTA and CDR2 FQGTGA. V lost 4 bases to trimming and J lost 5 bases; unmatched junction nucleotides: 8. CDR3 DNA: TGTGCCAGCAGCTCGGGGACAGGGTTCGGAACCGGGGAGCTGTTTTTT. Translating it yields CASSSGTGFGTGELFF.

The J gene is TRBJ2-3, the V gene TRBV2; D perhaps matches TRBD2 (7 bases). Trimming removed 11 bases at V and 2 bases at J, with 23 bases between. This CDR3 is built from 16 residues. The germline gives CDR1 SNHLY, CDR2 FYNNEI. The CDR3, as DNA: TGTGCCCGAAAAGGGGGGGCAACCATCTCCACAGATACGCAGTATTTT. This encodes CARKGGATISTDTQYF.